Each of the 21 T cell receptor beta chains below was sequenced from the same sample in a study of stem cell transplantation in POMP-related autoinflammatory disease. Some clones are missing from TCRdb's copy, which holds only in-frame ones; the method was immunoSEQ multiplex PCR. The sample yields 650 to 900 clones, around 79% seen once. Material: Tregs from PBMCs, obtained after stem cell transplantation. The origin of the receptors is a human patient with POMP-related autoinflammation and immune dysregulation (PRAID). Some T cells may be supplied by the graft donor.

This clone was found a few times. The chain recombines TRBV7-3 with TRBJ2-6; unclear D gene. The germline V and J ends were trimmed by 0 bases and 0 bases, with 3 bases remaining between them. This CDR3 has 15 residues. Germline-derived CDR1 and CDR2 are SGHTA and FQGTGA. The CDR3 region has the DNA TGTGCCAGCAGCTTAACCGGCTCTGGGGCCAACGTCCTGACTTTC. Its protein product is CASSLTGSGANVLTF.

The table lists this clone with a count of one. The chain joins TRBV7-2 to TRBJ1-2, with D possibly matching TRBD1 (6 bases). Germline CDR1 and CDR2: SGHTA and FQGNSA. Trimming removed 3 bases from V and 8 bases from J, with 13 bases in between. The CDR3 is 13 residues long. This CDR3 reads CASSLGPGDGYTF. The CDR3 nucleotides read TGTGCCAGCAGCTTGGGGCCAGGGGACGGCTACACCTTC.

The chain carries TRBV27 and TRBJ2-5; 9 nucleotides match TRBD1. The length of the CDR3 is 16 residues. V gave up 5 bases and J gave up 3 bases; unmatched junction bases: 10. The germline V gene has CDR1 MNHEY and CDR2 SMNVEV (reference sequence). CDR3 sequence: CASSPYRDRVEETQYF. CDR3 DNA: TGTGCCAGCAGTCCCTACCGGGACAGGGTTGAAGAGACCCAGTACTTC.

The V call is TRBV5-1, the J call TRBJ2-1, with D possibly matching TRBD1 (7 bases). This CDR3 has 13 residues. Trimming shortened V by 9 bases and J by 6 bases, and 16 bases separated the two germline ends. Germline loops: CDR1 SGHRS, CDR2 YFSETQ. CDR3 nucleotides: TGCGCCATCCTTTCAGGGGGACTCAATGAGCAGTTCTTC. Amino acids: CAILSGGLNEQFF.

This chain links TRBV28 with TRBJ2-7, with a tentative D call TRBD1 (6 bases). Germline V CDR1 and CDR2: MDHEN, SYDVKM. This CDR3 is built from 13 residues. Deletions cut 6 bases from V and 0 bases from J, with 9 bases between. DNA for the CDR3: TGTGCCAGCAGGCCGGGACACTCCTACGAGCAGTACTTC. Residues: CASRPGHSYEQYF.

The V call is TRBV12-5, the J call TRBJ2-1, with 9 bases aligning to TRBD1. The CDR3 loop spans 16 amino acids. Germline V gene sequence: CDR1 LGHNT, CDR2 FRNRAP. The V gene end was trimmed by 4 bases and the J gene end by 4 bases; junction bases not matched to a gene: 8. The CDR3 loop reads CASGSAGTGLYNEQFF. Written as DNA, the CDR3 is TGTGCTAGTGGTTCAGCCGGGACAGGGCTTTACAATGAGCAGTTCTTC.

V usage is TRBV30 and J usage is TRBJ1-5; D might be TRBD1 (6 bases). Germline V gene sequence: CDR1 GTSNPN, CDR2 SVGIG (reference sequence). V shed 2 bases and J shed 5 bases, with 16 bases lying between them. The CDR3 is 15 amino acids. The chain's CDR3 is CAWSRGTSFDQPQHF. CDR3 in DNA: TGTGCCTGGAGTCGAGGGACATCTTTTGATCAGCCCCAGCATTTT.

The genes are TRBV7-9 and TRBJ1-3; D is perhaps TRBD1 (5 bases). The CDR3 loop spans 14 amino acids. V was clipped by 2 bases and J by 2 bases, with 7 bases between them. Germline V CDR1 and CDR2: SEHNR, FQNEAQ (reference sequence). CDR3 bases: TGTGCCAGCAGCTTACGGGGCGCTGGAAACACCATATATTTT. The encoded protein is CASSLRGAGNTIYF.

The chain combines TRBV7-9 with TRBJ2-1; 14 bases are a match to TRBD2. The trim removed 1 base at V and 5 bases at J, leaving 4 bases unmatched. From germline, CDR1 is SEHNR and CDR2 FQNEAQ (reference sequence). CDR3 length: 17 residues. The chain's CDR3 is CASSLGGTSGSHNEQFF. The CDR3 coding sequence is TGTGCCAGCAGCTTAGGGGGGACTAGCGGGAGCCACAATGAGCAGTTCTTC.

The table lists this clone with a few counts. V and J are TRBV11-2 and TRBJ2-7, with a tentative D call TRBD2 (5 bases). The length of the CDR3 is 13 residues. V lost 4 bases and J lost 2, with 9 bases in between. From germline, CDR1 is SGHAT and CDR2 FQNNGV. Written as DNA, the CDR3 is TGTGCCAGCAGCTGGACTGAGACCTACGAGCAGTACTTC. Translated, it gives CASSWTETYEQYF.

The chain links TRBV5-5 to TRBJ1-5; D remains unclear. CDR1 and CDR2 (germline): SGHKS, YYEKEE (reference sequence). CDR3 length: 15 amino acids. Deletions cut 1 base from V and 4 bases from J, with 12 bases between. The DNA of the CDR3 is TGTGCCAGCAGCTTGCTTCCGGGGATAAATCAGCCCCAGCATTTT. Protein product: CASSLLPGINQPQHF. The entire variable domain, with the rest obtained from reference TRBV5-5 and TRBJ1-5, is as follows: DAGVTQSPTHLIKTRGQQVTLRCSPISGHKSVSWYQQVLGQGPQFIFQYYEKEERGRGNFPDRFSARQFPNYSSELNVNALLLGDSALYLCASSLLPGINQPQHFGDGTRLSIL.

The gene calls are TRBV30 and TRBJ1-4, with TRBD1 as a possible D gene (6 bases). The CDR3 totals 11 residues. CDR1 is GTSNPN and CDR2 is SVGIG in the germline V gene (reference sequence). Deletions cut 5 bases from V and 7 bases from J, with 8 bases between. For the CDR3, the DNA is TGTGCCTGGGGACAGAGTGAAAAACTGTTTTTT. Translating gives CAWGQSEKLFF.

The sample holds one count of this clone. The chain is built from TRBV3-1 (or the pseudogene TRBV3-2) and TRBJ1-5; D call uncertain. The CDR3 totals 12 residues. Germline V gives CDR1 LGHDT, CDR2 YNNKEL (reference sequence). The ends were cut back, 3 bases at V and 4 bases at J, with 4 bases in the middle. The CDR3 DNA follows: TGTGCCAGCAGCCAGGGAAATCAGCCCCAGCATTTT. This gives the protein CASSQGNQPQHF.

V is TRBV29-1 and J is TRBJ1-1, with TRBD1 identical over 11 bases. This CDR3 region has 13 residues. Germline V lookup: CDR1 SQVTM, CDR2 ANQGSEA. Losses at the gene ends were 6 bases for V and 4 bases for J; bases not matched to a gene: 4. Written as DNA, the CDR3 is TGCAGCGTAGCCGGGACAGGGGGCACTGAAGCTTTCTTT. Amino acids: CSVAGTGGTEAFF.

The chain joins TRBV7-2 to TRBJ2-7; possibly TRBD2 for D (5 bases). Between the trimmed V and J ends, which lost 3 bases and 0 bases, there was a span of 6 bases. The germline gives CDR1 SGHTA, CDR2 FQGNSA. The CDR3 loop spans 13 amino acids. The CDR3: CASSLRDSYEQYF. In DNA form, the CDR3 reads TGTGCCAGCAGCTTGAGGGACTCCTACGAGCAGTACTTC. Full variable domain (missing parts from reference TRBV7-2 and TRBJ2-7): GAGVSQSPSNKVTEKGKDVELRCDPISGHTALYWYRQSLGQGLEFLIYFQGNSAPDKSGLPSDRFSAERTGGSVSTLTIQRTQQEDSAVYLCASSLRDSYEQYFGPGTRLTVT.

The CDR3 nucleotides are TGTGCCTGGAGGACGGGACAGCTCCTCGGGAATGAAAAACTGTTTTTT. This encodes CAWRTGQLLGNEKLFF. This chain uses TRBV30 with TRBJ1-4, with TRBD1 matching 7 bases. Germline values: CDR1 GTSNPN, CDR2 SVGIG (reference sequence). There are 16 residues in the CDR3. Germline trimming cut 3 bases from V and 5 bases from J; bases unmatched to any gene: 12. The variable domain in full, completed from reference TRBV30 and TRBJ1-4, reads SQTIHQWPATLVQPVGSPLSLECTVEGTSNPNLYWYRQAAGRGLQLLFYSVGIGQISSEVPQNLSASRPQDRQFILSSKKLLLSDSGFYLCAWRTGQLLGNEKLFFGSGTQLSVL.

This chain joins TRBV5-8 and TRBJ2-5; 9 positions agree with TRBD2. Trimming at V came to 4 bases and at J to 2 bases, leaving 9 bases not matched to a gene. The CDR3 has 16 residues. Germline assignment: CDR1 SGHTS and CDR2 YDEGEE. CDR3 loop: CASSPGLAATQETQYF. The CDR3 bases are TGTGCCAGCAGCCCGGGACTAGCAGCGACACAAGAGACCCAGTACTTC.

This clone was seen more than once but under ten times. The CDR3 protein is CASSVEGLFNQPQHF. Here the CDR3 DNA reads TGTGCCAGCAGCGTAGAGGGGCTGTTCAATCAGCCCCAGCATTTT. The chain uses TRBV9 and TRBJ1-5; D is possibly TRBD1 (5 bases). Deletions cut 0 bases from V and 3 bases from J, with 10 bases between. The CDR3 is made up of 15 amino acids. CDR1 is SGDLS and CDR2 is YYNGEE in the germline V gene.

This clone was detected once. The V and J genes are TRBV6-2 or TRBV6-3 and TRBJ1-2, with D unresolved. Per the germline V gene, CDR1 is MNHEY and CDR2 is SVGEGT. The CDR3 length is 13 residues. V gave up 0 bases and J gave up 8 bases, with 10 bases separating them. CDR3 sequence: CASSYSLDGGYTF. The CDR3 region has the DNA TGTGCCAGCAGTTACTCTTTGGACGGCGGCTACACCTTC.

The chain couples TRBV2 to TRBJ1-2; D perhaps matches TRBD1 (6 bases). The CDR3 has 12 residues. V shed 5 bases and J shed 4 bases, with 8 bases lying between them. Germline V gives CDR1 SNHLY, CDR2 FYNNEI. CDR3 amino acids: CASSSDSYGYTF. CDR3 in DNA: TGTGCCAGCAGTTCGGACAGCTATGGCTACACCTTC.

The chain recombines TRBV19 with TRBJ2-7; TRBD1 matches 10 bases. Germline V lookup: CDR1 LNHDA, CDR2 SQIVND (reference sequence). This CDR3 comprises 15 residues. Trimming at V came to 5 bases and at J to 3 bases, leaving 7 bases not matched to a gene. The CDR3 region has the DNA TGTGCCAGTAGTCCCGGGACAGGGGATCGCTACGAGCAGTACTTC. Amino acid sequence: CASSPGTGDRYEQYF. Together with reference TRBV19 and TRBJ2-7, the CDR3 gives the full variable domain: DGGITQSPKYLFRKEGQNVTLSCEQNLNHDAMYWYRQDPGQGLRLIYYSQIVNDFQKGDIAEGYSVSREKKESFPLTVTSAQKNPTAFYLCASSPGTGDRYEQYFGPGTRLTVT.